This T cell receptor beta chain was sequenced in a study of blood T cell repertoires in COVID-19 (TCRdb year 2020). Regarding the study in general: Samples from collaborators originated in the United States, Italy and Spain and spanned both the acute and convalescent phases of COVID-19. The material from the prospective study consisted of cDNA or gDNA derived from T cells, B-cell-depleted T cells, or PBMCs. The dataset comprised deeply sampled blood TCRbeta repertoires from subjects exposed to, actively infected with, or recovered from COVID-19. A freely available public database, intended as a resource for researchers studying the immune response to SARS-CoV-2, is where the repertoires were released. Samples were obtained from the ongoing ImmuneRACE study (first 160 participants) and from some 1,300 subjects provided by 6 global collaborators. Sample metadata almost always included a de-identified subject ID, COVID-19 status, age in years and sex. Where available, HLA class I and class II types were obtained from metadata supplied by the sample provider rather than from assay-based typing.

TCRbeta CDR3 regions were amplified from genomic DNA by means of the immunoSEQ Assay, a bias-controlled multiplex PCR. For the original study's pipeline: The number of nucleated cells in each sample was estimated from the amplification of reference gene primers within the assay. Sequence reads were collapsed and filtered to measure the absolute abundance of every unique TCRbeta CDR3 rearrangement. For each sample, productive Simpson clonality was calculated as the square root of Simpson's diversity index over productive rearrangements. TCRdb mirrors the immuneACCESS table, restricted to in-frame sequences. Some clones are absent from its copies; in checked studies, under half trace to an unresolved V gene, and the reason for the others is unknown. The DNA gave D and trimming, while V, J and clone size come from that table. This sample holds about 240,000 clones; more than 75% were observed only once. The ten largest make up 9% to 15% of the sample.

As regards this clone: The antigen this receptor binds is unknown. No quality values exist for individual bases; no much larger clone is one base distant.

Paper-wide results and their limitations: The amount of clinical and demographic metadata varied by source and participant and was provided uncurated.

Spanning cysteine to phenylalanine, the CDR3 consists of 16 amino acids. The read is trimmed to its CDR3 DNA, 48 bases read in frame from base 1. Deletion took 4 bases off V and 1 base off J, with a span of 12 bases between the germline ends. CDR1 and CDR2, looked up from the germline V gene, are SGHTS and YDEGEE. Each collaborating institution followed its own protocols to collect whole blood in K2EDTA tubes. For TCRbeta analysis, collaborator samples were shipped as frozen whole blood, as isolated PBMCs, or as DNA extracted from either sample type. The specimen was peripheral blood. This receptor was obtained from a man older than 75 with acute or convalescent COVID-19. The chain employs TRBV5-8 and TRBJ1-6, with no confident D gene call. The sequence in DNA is TGTGCCAGCAGCCAGGCTGGGTTTTCCTATAATTCACCCCTCCACTTT. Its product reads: CASSQAGFSYNSPLHF.